This TCR beta chain is from a study of blood T cell repertoires in COVID-19. Assay: immunoSEQ multiplex PCR; the TCRdb copy retains only in-frame clones and omits some. Of more than 60,000 clones in the sample, more than 75% are singletons; the top ten hold roughly 10%. V was shortened by 3 bases and J by 0 bases, with 12 bases between the two germline ends. The V gene's germline CDR1 is SEHNR and CDR2 FQNEAQ (reference sequence). This CDR3 has 16 amino acids. The rearrangement joins TRBV7-9 to TRBJ1-5; weak D call: TRBD1 (5 bases). The sample consisted of peripheral blood. The receptor's source is a man in his 60s with acute or convalescent COVID-19. The CDR3: CASSFRSGDSNQPQHF. The CDR3, as DNA: TGTGCCAGCAGCTTCCGTTCGGGGGATAGCAATCAGCCCCAGCATTTT.